This is a list of T cell receptor beta chains from one sample in a study of post-analysis software for immune sequencing data. TCRdb ran MiXCR on the PCR reads and lists one entry per CDR3 protein. The table records around 160,000 distinct CDR3 sequences, around 34% of them present only once. Material: blood, obtained after autologous hematopoietic stem cell transplantation. The receptor source for this set is a girl aged 10 to 17 with multiple sclerosis. CDR3s include the opening cysteine and the closing phenylalanine or tryptophan. The D gene is left open where the match is weak. Where a row states a size, it is once, few, many or the class of an expanded clone; other rows omit it.

TRBJ2-5	NA	TRBV27	NA	TGTGCCAGCAGTATGACGTACCAAGAGACCCAGTACTTC	CASSMTYQETQYF
TRBJ2-3	NA	TRBV5-1	once	TGCGCCAGCAGCTTGGCCAGAGATACGCAGTATTTT	CASSLARDTQYF
TRBJ1-2	NA	TRBV29-1	many	TGCAGCGTCTGGACTGCCCTTGGTGGCTACACCTTC	CSVWTALGGYTF
TRBJ2-3	TRBD2	TRBV20-1	NA	TGCAGTGCTAGAGATCCGCAAGCGGGGGGCACAGATACGCAGTATTTT	CSARDPQAGGTDTQYF
TRBJ1-5	TRBD1	TRBV10-3	NA	TGTGCCATCGGGACAGGCGACGGCAATCAGCCCCAGCATTTT	CAIGTGDGNQPQHF
TRBJ1-1	NA	TRBV5-1	NA	TGCGCCAGCAGCCAAATCCCTGGACGGGGCACTGAAGCTTTCTTT	CASSQIPGRGTEAFF
TRBJ2-7	TRBD1	TRBV10-3	few	TGTGCCATCAGTGAGTCGTGGGCGAGGGGGCCCTACGAGCAGTACTTC	CAISESWARGPYEQYF
TRBJ2-1	NA	TRBV6-5	NA	TGTGCCAGCAGTTACTCGCATGAGCAGTTCTTC	CASSYSHEQFF
TRBJ2-1	NA	TRBV9	NA	TGTGCCAGCAGCGCGCCCCCAGGGGTCAATGAGCAGTTCTTC	CASSAPPGVNEQFF
TRBJ2-1	NA	TRBV20-1	NA	TGCAGCGGTAAAAGAGTTAGCTCCTACAATGAGCAGTTCTTC	CSGKRVSSYNEQFF
TRBJ1-2	TRBD1	TRBV10-3	NA	TGTGCCATCAGTGAACTAGGGGGCTGCGATGGCTACACCTTC	CAISELGGCDGYTF
TRBJ1-5	NA	TRBV5-1	NA	TGCGCCAGCCCGAGCTTAAGAAGACAGGTGAGCAATCAGCCCCAGCATTTT	CASPSLRRQVSNQPQHF
TRBJ2-7	NA	TRBV18	few	TGTGCCAGCTCACCACAGGCAGGGCTCTCCTACGAGCAGTACTTC	CASSPQAGLSYEQYF
TRBJ2-5	NA	TRBV2	NA	TGTGCCAGCAGTGATCGGCTAGTAGTGGAGACCCAGTACTTC	CASSDRLVVETQYF
TRBJ1-2	TRBD1	TRBV29-1	many	TGCAGCGTTGTCCCCGGGACAGGGAATGGCTACACCTTC	CSVVPGTGNGYTF
TRBJ1-2	TRBD1	TRBV15	NA	TGTGCCACCAGCAGAGAGGGACAGGGAAGAGGCTACACCTTC	CATSREGQGRGYTF
TRBJ2-7	TRBD1	TRBV18	NA	TGTGCCAGCTCACCTTATTCCGGGACAGGGGGAAGCGAGCAGTACTTC	CASSPYSGTGGSEQYF
TRBJ1-1	NA	TRBV12-3/TRBV12-4	NA	TGTGCCAGCAGTTTTTCCCTGAACACTGAAGCTTTCTTT	CASSFSLNTEAFF
TRBJ2-6	NA	TRBV29-1	NA	TGCAGCGTTGAAGATCCAGGCGGGTCTGGGGCCAACGTCCTGACTTTC	CSVEDPGGSGANVLTF
TRBJ1-1	NA	TRBV25-1	few	TGTGCCAGCAGTGAATGGGGCTACACTGAAGCTTTCTTT	CASSEWGYTEAFF
TRBJ2-3	TRBD2	TRBV12-3/TRBV12-4	few	TGTGCCAGCAGTTTATGGGCGGGAGCTCGCACAGATACGCAGTATTTT	CASSLWAGARTDTQYF
TRBJ2-1	TRBD2	TRBV6-2/TRBV6-3	NA	TGTGCCAGCAGCCTTAAGCGGGAGTACCCTGAGCAGTTCTTC	CASSLKREYPEQFF
TRBJ2-3	NA	TRBV4-2	once	TGTGCCAGCAGTTTCGGGGGTGAGGGCACAGATACGCAGTATTTT	CASSFGGEGTDTQYF
TRBJ2-7	NA	TRBV20-1	NA	TGCAGTGCTAGAGCGGCAGGGAGAGCCGCTACGGGCGAGCAGTACTTC	CSARAAGRAATGEQYF
TRBJ1-2	NA	TRBV29-1	NA	TGCAGCGTTGAAGACGGGCTCTACACCTTC	CSVEDGLYTF
TRBJ2-3	TRBD2	TRBV7-9	NA	TGTGCCAGCAGCTTATTGGCGGGGGGGCAAGATACGCAGTATTTT	CASSLLAGGQDTQYF
TRBJ2-1	TRBD1	TRBV20-1	few	TGCAGTGCTAGCAAACCAGGGGGCTACAATGAGCAGTTCTTC	CSASKPGGYNEQFF